This T cell receptor (beta chain) was recovered during a study of T cells in Graves' hyperthyroidism and ophthalmopathy. CDR3 size: 13 residues. Germline V CDR1 and CDR2: DFQATT, SNEGSKA (reference sequence). A word on this clonotype: At one end, the junction sequence differs from germline, possibly due to a read error.

Amplification of TCR beta CDR3 regions used RNA as the template. During a first-round RT-PCR of the TCR CDR3, the HTBI primer set was used. One entry per CDR3 protein, called by TCRdb with MiXCR from the multiplex PCR reads. This table has 350,000 to 400,000 distinct CDR3 sequences, about 18% appearing once. Sequencing input: blood. The rearrangement joins TRBV20-1 to TRBJ2-1; weak D call: TRBD2 (7 bases). This TCR came from a woman aged 18-29 years with Graves' hyperthyroidism. The CDR3 spells CSASGGPYNEKFF. CDR3 in DNA: TGCAGTGCTAGCGGGGGGCCCTACAATGAGAAGTTCTTC.